Here is one TCR beta chain with its context. The record originates from a study of cytomegalovirus exposure and HLA in healthy donors. Trimming left V 5 bases short and J 1 base short, with 8 bases between. The CDR3 has 14 residues. Germline CDR1 is SGHTA and CDR2 is FQGTGA. It was with 60 Vbeta and 13 Jbeta primers that the PCR ran. Some clones are missing from TCRdb's copy, which holds only in-frame ones; the method was immunoSEQ multiplex PCR. This sample has 150,000 or so clones, with roughly 85% found just once. This receptor was obtained from a man aged 50 to 59 in good health and CMV-seropositive. This chain uses TRBV7-3 with TRBJ2-2, with unresolved D. The material sequenced was PBMCs. The chain's CDR3 is CASSTQKNTGELFF. For the CDR3, the DNA is TGTGCCAGCAGCACACAAAAGAACACCGGGGAGCTGTTTTTT.